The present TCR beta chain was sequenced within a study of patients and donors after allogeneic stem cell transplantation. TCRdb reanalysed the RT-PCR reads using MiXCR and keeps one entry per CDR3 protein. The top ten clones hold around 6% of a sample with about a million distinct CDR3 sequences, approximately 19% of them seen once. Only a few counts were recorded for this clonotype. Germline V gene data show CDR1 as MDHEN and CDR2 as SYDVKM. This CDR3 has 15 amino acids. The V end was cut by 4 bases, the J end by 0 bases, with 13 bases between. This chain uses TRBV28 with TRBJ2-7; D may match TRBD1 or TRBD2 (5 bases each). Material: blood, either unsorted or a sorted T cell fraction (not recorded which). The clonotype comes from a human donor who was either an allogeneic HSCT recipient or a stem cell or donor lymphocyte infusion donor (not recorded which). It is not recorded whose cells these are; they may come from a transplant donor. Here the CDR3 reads CASSSPWGNSYEQYF. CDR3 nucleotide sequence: TGTGCCAGCAGTTCCCCCTGGGGGAACTCCTACGAGCAGTACTTC.